This T cell receptor (beta chain) was recovered during a study of tumor and adjacent non-tumor tissue in lung cancer. Study-level information: Patients comprised 12 adenocarcinoma, a couple of squamous cell carcinoma and 1 small cell lung cancer.

The template was RNA from unsorted bulk tissue. Overall study results and limits: Higher tumor TCR diversity was associated with shorter survival. In normal lung, the top 100 clones were significantly more dominant than in tumor. Compared with tumor, normal lung showed significantly lower TCR diversity.

TCRbeta libraries were built with three rounds of nested PCR, modified from ARM-PCR. Each CDR3 protein is one row after TCRdb ran MiXCR on the multiplex PCR reads. The table includes 200,000 to 250,000 distinct CDR3 sequences, 60% to 75% detected once. Points on this clonotype: The target antigen is unknown. Since no conserved phenylalanine or tryptophan closes the CDR3, a read error is the likely cause.

Material for sequencing was lung tumor tissue. This TCR came from a man in his fifties or sixties with non-small cell lung cancer.

The CDR3 coding sequence is TGTGCCAACAGCCCAGGGTCCGGAAACACCATATATTCT. Its protein product is CANSPGSGNTIYS. J is TRBJ1-3 and V is TRBV11-2, with D maybe TRBD1 (5 bases). The CDR3 has 13 residues. Germline V lookup: CDR1 SGHAT, CDR2 FQNNGV.